Detailed here is one T cell receptor beta chain. The antigen is not known. The germline V gene has CDR1 MGHRA and CDR2 YSYEKL. Trimming cost V 4 bases and J 5 bases, with 20 bases left between them. CDR3 size: 16 residues. Time point: week 23, last vaccination. Topical imiquimod was applied with each vaccine dose, which held 300 ug of mutant IDH1 20-mer peptide. The method was immunoSEQ multiplex PCR; TCRdb's version includes in-frame clones alone and lacks a portion of them. In the table there are about 55,000 clones, under 90% of which are singletons. The data were obtained in a study of a mutant IDH1 vaccine in newly diagnosed glioma. Study context: Once 4-6 weeks had passed after radiotherapy alone, vaccination started, or it started with temozolomide cycles. Radiotherapy, temozolomide, or both had been given previously, and both were given to most. Study findings and constraints: Of the patients, less than 95% had vaccine-induced immune responses.

V and J are TRBV4-1 and TRBJ2-5; D is perhaps TRBD1 or TRBD2 (5 bases each). Sequences were derived from PBMCs, sampled from a glioma patient whose treatment included an IDH1 peptide vaccine. The TCR originated in a man in his forties with glioma. CDR3: CASSPRSEGSGETQYF. CDR3 sequence (DNA): TGCGCCAGCAGCCCCCGGAGCGAGGGGTCGGGGGAGACCCAGTACTTC.